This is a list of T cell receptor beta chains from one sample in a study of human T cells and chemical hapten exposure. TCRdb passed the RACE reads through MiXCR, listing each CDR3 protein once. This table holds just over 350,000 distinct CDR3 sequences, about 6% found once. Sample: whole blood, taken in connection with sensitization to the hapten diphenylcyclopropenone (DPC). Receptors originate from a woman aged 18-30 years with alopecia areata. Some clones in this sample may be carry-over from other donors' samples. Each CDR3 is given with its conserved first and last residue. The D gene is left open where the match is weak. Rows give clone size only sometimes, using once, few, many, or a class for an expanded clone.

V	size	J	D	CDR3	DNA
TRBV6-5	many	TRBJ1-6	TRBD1	CASSRQGYNSPLHF	TGTGCCAGCAGCAGACAGGGTTATAATTCACCCCTCCACTTT
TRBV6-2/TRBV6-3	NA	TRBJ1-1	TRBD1	CASSYRTGRDPNTEAFF	TGTGCCAGCAGTTACAGGACAGGGCGCGATCCGAACACTGAAGCTTTCTTT
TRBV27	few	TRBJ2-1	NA	CASSSSGIPGYNEQFF	TGTGCCAGCAGTTCATCCGGCATCCCGGGATACAATGAGCAGTTCTTC
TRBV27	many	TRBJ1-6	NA	CASSPSYHSPLHF	TGTGCCAGCAGTCCCTCGTACCATTCACCCCTCCACTTT
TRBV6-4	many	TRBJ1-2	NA	CASTECLKGYTF	TGTGCCAGCACTGAGTGTCTTAAGGGCTACACCTTC
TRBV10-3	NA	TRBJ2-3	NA	CAISGGAGATQYF	TGTGCCATCAGTGGGGGGGCCGGAGCTACGCAGTATTTT
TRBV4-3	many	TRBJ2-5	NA	CASSQGMVLQETQYF	TGCGCCAGCAGCCAAGGAATGGTATTACAAGAGACCCAGTACTTC
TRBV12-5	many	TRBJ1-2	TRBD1	CASALRRGQGVYGYTF	TGTGCTAGTGCACTCCGGAGAGGCCAGGGGGTCTATGGCTACACCTTC
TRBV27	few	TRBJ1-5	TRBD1	CASSSQGDRNQPQHF	TGTGCCAGCAGTTCCCAGGGGGACCGCAATCAGCCCCAGCATTTT
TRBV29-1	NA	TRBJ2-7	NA	CSVLYQGYEQYF	TGCAGCGTTTTATACCAGGGTTACGAGCAGTACTTC
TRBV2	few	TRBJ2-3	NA	CASMRVGNTDTQYF	TGTGCCAGCATGCGGGTTGGGAACACAGATACGCAGTATTTT
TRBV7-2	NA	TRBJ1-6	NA	CASSLFEGTNSPLHF	TGTGCCAGCAGCTTATTCGAGGGGACTAATTCACCCCTCCACTTT
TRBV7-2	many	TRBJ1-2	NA	CASSLAGDTPSLFYGYTF	TGTGCCAGCAGCTTAGCGGGGGACACTCCATCCTTATTCTATGGCTACACCTTC
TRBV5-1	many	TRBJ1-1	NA	CASTPTGGLNTEAFF	TGCGCCAGCACTCCTACGGGGGGGTTGAACACTGAAGCTTTCTTT
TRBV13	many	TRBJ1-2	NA	CASSTRDRLPNYGYTF	TGTGCCAGCAGCACGCGCGACAGGCTACCTAACTATGGCTACACCTTC
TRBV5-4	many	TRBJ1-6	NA	CASSSRLLGRDNSPLHF	TGTGCCAGCAGCTCCCGCCTTTTGGGGCGCGATAATTCACCCCTCCACTTT
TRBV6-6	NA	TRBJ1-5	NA	CASSYDPTGGNQPQHF	TGTGCCAGCAGTTACGATCCCACCGGGGGCAATCAGCCCCAGCATTTT
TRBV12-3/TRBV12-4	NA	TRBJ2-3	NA	CASSHGQGGPDTQYF	TGTGCCAGCAGTCACGGACAGGGAGGGCCAGATACGCAGTATTTT
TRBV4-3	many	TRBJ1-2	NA	CASSQDLGDNYGYTF	TGCGCCAGCAGCCAAGATCTAGGGGATAACTATGGCTACACCTTC
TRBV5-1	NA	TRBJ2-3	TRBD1	CASSLGGTGIADTQYF	TGCGCCAGCAGCTTGGGAGGGACAGGGATTGCAGATACGCAGTATTTT
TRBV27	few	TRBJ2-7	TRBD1	CASSLPLTGTGRGASYYEQYF	TGTGCCAGCAGCCTCCCCCTGACCGGGACAGGGCGGGGCGCGTCCTACTACGAGCAGTACTTC
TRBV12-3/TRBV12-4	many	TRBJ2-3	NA	CASSLRDVGTDTQYF	TGTGCCAGCAGTTTACGGGACGTTGGAACAGATACGCAGTATTTT
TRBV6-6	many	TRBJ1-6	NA	CASSYALRSSYNSPLHF	TGTGCCAGCAGTTACGCCTTGAGAAGCTCCTATAATTCACCCCTCCACTTT
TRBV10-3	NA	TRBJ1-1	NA	CAISPGLMNTEAFF	TGTGCCATCAGTCCGGGACTTATGAACACTGAAGCTTTCTTT
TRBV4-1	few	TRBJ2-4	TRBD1	CASSQFAGGQNIQYF	TGCGCCAGCAGCCAATTCGCAGGGGGTCAAAACATTCAGTACTTC
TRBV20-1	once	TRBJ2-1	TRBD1	CSALRDRGNEQFF	TGCAGTGCTCTCCGGGACAGGGGAAATGAGCAGTTCTTC
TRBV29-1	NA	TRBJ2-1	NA	CSVVPGDNEQFF	TGCAGCGTTGTTCCCGGTGACAATGAGCAGTTCTTC
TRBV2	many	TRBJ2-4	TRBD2	CASTSGGSSILAKNIQYF	TGTGCCAGCACAAGCGGGGGTTCTAGCATCCTAGCCAAAAACATTCAGTACTTC
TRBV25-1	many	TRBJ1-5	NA	CASSEGGGSQPQHF	TGTGCCAGCAGTGAGGGCGGGGGATCGCAGCCCCAGCATTTT
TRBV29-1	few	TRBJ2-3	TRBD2	CSVLRASGLGDTQYF	TGCAGCGTTCTAAGGGCTAGCGGGCTGGGAGATACGCAGTATTTT
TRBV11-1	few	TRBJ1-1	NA	CASSQGTNTEAFF	TGTGCCAGCAGCCAGGGGACAAACACTGAAGCTTTCTTT
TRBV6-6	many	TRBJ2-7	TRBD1	CASSTWDSSYEQYF	TGTGCCAGCAGCACGTGGGACAGCTCCTACGAGCAGTACTTC
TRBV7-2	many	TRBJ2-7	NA	CASSLGGPSHRAYF	TGTGCCAGCAGCTTAGGGGGCCCCTCGCACAGGGCGTACTTC
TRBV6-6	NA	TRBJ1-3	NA	CASSYSGQAYSGNTIYF	TGTGCCAGCAGTTACTCAGGGCAGGCCTACTCTGGAAACACCATATATTTT
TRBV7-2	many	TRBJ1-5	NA	CASSLWEDQPQHF	TGTGCCAGCAGCTTATGGGAGGATCAGCCCCAGCATTTT
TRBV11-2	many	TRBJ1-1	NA	CASSFFAGLDTEAFF	TGTGCCAGCAGCTTCTTCGCGGGGCTGGACACTGAAGCTTTCTTT
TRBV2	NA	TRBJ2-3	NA	CASRTGTPVDTQYF	TGTGCCAGCAGAACCGGGACCCCCGTGGATACGCAGTATTTT
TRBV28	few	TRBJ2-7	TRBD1	CASFTGTGVYEQYF	TGTGCCAGCTTCACCGGGACAGGGGTGTACGAGCAGTACTTC
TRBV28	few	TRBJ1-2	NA	CASSLSGATGGYTF	TGTGCCAGCAGTTTATCTGGGGCAACCGGAGGCTACACCTTC
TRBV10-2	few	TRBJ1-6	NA	CASVGQGVPSRLHF	TGCGCCAGCGTTGGTCAGGGCGTTCCTTCCCGCCTCCACTTT
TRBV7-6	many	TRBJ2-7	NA	CASSLGGNNPYEQYF	TGTGCCAGCAGCTTAGGAGGGAACAATCCCTACGAGCAGTACTTC
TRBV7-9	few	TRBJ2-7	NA	CASSFSERSDYEQYF	TGTGCCAGCAGCTTCAGTGAGAGGTCGGACTACGAGCAGTACTTC
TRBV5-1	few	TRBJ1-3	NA	CASSQGLSAGNTIYF	TGCGCCAGCAGCCAAGGCCTCTCTGCCGGAAACACCATATATTTT
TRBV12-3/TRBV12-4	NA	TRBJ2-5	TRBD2	CASRLTSGGEETQYF	TGTGCCAGCAGATTGACTAGCGGGGGGGAAGAGACCCAGTACTTC
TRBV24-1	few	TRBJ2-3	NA	CATSDGYGATDTQYF	TGTGCCACCAGTGATGGCTACGGGGCAACAGATACGCAGTATTTT
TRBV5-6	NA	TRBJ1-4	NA	CASSLVTGEEKLFF	TGTGCCAGCAGCTTGGTGACGGGGGAGGAAAAACTGTTTTTT
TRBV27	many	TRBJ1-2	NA	CASSFRDGLYGYTF	TGTGCCAGCAGTTTCAGGGACGGTCTCTATGGCTACACCTTC
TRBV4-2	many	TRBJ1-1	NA	CASSQDWMNTEAFF	TGTGCCAGCAGCCAAGATTGGATGAACACTGAAGCTTTCTTT
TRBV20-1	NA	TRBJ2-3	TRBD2	CSASPFLAGGQDYNTDTQYF	TGCAGTGCTAGTCCGTTCCTAGCGGGGGGGCAGGACTACAACACAGATACGCAGTATTTT
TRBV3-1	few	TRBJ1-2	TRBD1	CASSPETGRNGYTF	TGTGCCAGCAGCCCGGAGACAGGGAGGAATGGCTACACCTTC
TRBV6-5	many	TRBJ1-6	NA	CASSSFGTLKRVGNSPLHF	TGTGCCAGCAGTTCCTTCGGTACTCTAAAACGGGTGGGTAATTCACCCCTCCACTTT
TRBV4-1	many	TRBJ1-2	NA	CASSQVDSANYGYTF	TGCGCCAGCAGCCAAGTGGACAGTGCTAACTATGGCTACACCTTC
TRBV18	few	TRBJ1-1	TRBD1	CASSPTTGGSTEAFF	TGTGCCAGCTCACCTACGACAGGGGGTAGCACTGAAGCTTTCTTT
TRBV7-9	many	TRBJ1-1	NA	CASSDRNTEAFF	TGTGCCAGCAGTGACAGGAACACTGAAGCTTTCTTT
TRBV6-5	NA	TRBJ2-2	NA	CASSQITGELFF	TGTGCCAGCAGTCAAATTACCGGGGAGCTGTTTTTT
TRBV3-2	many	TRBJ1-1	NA	CASSLRLEAFF	TGTGCCAGCAGCCTTAGATTGGAAGCTTTCTTT
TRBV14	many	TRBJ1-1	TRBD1	CASSHDRTGRTEAFF	TGTGCCAGCAGCCATGACCGGACAGGGAGAACTGAAGCTTTCTTT